This T cell receptor beta chain originates from a study of blood T cell repertoires in COVID-19. The protocol was immunoSEQ multiplex PCR, while the TCRdb copy is restricted to in-frame clones and leaves out a portion. The sample consists of 150,000 or so clones, 75% to 90% of them appearing once. This clone was counted ten times or more. Participants spanned ages about 18 to 90 years and resided in about 24 US areas. The germline CDR1 and CDR2 sequences are GTSNPN and SVGIG (reference sequence). The ends were cut back, 3 bases at V and 4 bases at J, with 19 bases in the middle. The CDR3 is 17 residues long.

The chain uses TRBV30 and TRBJ2-6, with D perhaps matching TRBD1 (5 bases). Specimen: PBMCs or T cells enriched from blood (not recorded which). The TCR comes from a man in his fifties or sixties who had recovered from COVID-19. The CDR3 nucleotides are TGTGCCTGGAGAAGGGGCCGTACCAAAATGGGGGCCAACGTCCTGACTTTC. Amino acid sequence: CAWRRGRTKMGANVLTF.